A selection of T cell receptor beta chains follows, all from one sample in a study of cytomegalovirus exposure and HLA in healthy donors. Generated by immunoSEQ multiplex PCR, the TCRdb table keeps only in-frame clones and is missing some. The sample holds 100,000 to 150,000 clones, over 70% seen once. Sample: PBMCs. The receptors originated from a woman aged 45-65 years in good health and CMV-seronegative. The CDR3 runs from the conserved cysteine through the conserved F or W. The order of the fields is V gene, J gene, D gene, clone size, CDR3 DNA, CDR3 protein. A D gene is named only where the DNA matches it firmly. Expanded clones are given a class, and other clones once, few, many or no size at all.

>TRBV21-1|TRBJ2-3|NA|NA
TGTGCCAGCGACAGGGTCACAGATACGCAGTATTTT
CASDRVTDTQYF
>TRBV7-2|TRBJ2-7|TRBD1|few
TGTGCCAGCAGCTTAGGAGGACAGGGCGGCTACGAGCAGTACTTC
CASSLGGQGGYEQYF
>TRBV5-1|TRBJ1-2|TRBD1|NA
TGCGCCAGCAGCTTGGAGACAGGGAACTATGGCTACACCTTC
CASSLETGNYGYTF
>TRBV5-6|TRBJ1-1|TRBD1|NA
TGTGCCAGCAGCTTAAGGGGGCTCAACACTGAAGCTTTCTTT
CASSLRGLNTEAFF
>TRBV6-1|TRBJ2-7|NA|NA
TGTGCCAGCAGCGGCTACGAGCAGTACTTC
CASSGYEQYF
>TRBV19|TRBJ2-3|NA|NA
TGTGCCAGTAGTATGGCTGATACGCAGTATTTT
CASSMADTQYF
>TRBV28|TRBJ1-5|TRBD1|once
TGTGCCAGCAGTTTGGAGCAGGGGGCGGTTCAGCCCCAGCATTTT
CASSLEQGAVQPQHF
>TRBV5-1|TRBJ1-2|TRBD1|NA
TGCGCCAGCACCCCCGGGACAGTTAACTATGGCTACACCTTC
CASTPGTVNYGYTF
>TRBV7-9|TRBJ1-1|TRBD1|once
TGTTCCAGCAGCCTCTGGGGACAGGGGGCATCGAACACTGAAGCTTTCTTT
CSSSLWGQGASNTEAFF
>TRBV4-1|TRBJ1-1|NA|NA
TGCGCCAGCAGCCAAGAGGGCAGATACACTGAAGCTTTCTTT
CASSQEGRYTEAFF
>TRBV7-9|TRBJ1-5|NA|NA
TGTGCCAGCAGTTCTACGGGAGCCGGGGATCAGCCCCAGCATTTT
CASSSTGAGDQPQHF
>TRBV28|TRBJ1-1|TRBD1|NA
TGTGCCAGCAGCCGAGGGGGCGCGGGCACTGAAGCTTTCTTT
CASSRGGAGTEAFF
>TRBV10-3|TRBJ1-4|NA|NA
TGTGCCATCAGAGAGGGGCCTAATGAAAAACTGTTTTTT
CAIREGPNEKLFF
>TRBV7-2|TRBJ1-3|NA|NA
TGTGCCAGCAGCTTAACAACAGGGTCTGGAAACACCATATATTTT
CASSLTTGSGNTIYF
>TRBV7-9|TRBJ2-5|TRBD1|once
TGTGCCAGCTCCCGGACAGGGCAAGAGACCCAGTACTTC
CASSRTGQETQYF
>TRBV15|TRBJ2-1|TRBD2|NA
TGTGCCACCGGAAGAGCGGGAGGTCGCAATGAGCAGTTCTTC
CATGRAGGRNEQFF
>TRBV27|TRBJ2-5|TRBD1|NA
TGTGCCAGCAGTTTATCCCCCACAGGGGTTGGAGGCCCTTCCAACCAAGAGACCCAGTACTTC
CASSLSPTGVGGPSNQETQYF
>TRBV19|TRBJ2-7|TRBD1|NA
TGTGCCAGTAGTATCAGGACAGGATCGGACGAGCAGTACTTC
CASSIRTGSDEQYF
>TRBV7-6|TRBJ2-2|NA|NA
TGTGCCAGCAGCTCCTCCGGGACTGCCAACACCGGGGAGCTGTTTTTT
CASSSSGTANTGELFF
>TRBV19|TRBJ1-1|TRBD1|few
TGTGCCAGCGGGGACAGCCGGATCACTGAAGCTTTCTTT
CASGDSRITEAFF
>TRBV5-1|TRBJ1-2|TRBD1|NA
TGCGCCAGCAGCTTGGAAGGACAGGGATATTATGGCTACACCTTC
CASSLEGQGYYGYTF
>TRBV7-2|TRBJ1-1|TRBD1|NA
TGTGCCAGCAGCCGGGACAGTCGTTACACTGAAGCTTTCTTT
CASSRDSRYTEAFF
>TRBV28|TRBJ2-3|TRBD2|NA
TGTGCCAGCAGGAAGACTAGCGATAGCACAGATACGCAGTATTTT
CASRKTSDSTDTQYF
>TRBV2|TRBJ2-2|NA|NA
TGTGCCAGCAGTGAGACAGCGCCCTCGAACACCGGGGAGCTGTTTTTT
CASSETAPSNTGELFF
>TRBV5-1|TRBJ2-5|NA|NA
TGCGCCAGCAGCTTTAGCGTTCAAGAGACCCAGTACTTC
CASSFSVQETQYF
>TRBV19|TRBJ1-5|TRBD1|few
TGTGCCAGTAGCCAGACAGGGGACAGGCAGCCCCAGCATTTT
CASSQTGDRQPQHF